One sample yielded the 21 T cell receptor beta chains listed below, sequenced in a study of T cells expressing NK-cell markers. TCRdb re-analyzed the 5' RACE reads; it lists each CDR3 protein once, without DNA. Its listing shows about 540,000 distinct CDR3 sequences. Sequences were obtained from blood T cells: a sorted CD56 or NKG2C T cell subset, CD4+ or CD8+ T cells, or bulk PBMC T cells (not recorded which). These receptors all stem from a man aged 18 to 29 in good health.

This chain links TRBV12-3 or TRBV12-4 with TRBJ2-2. The CDR3 extends over 12 amino acids. CDR3 sequence: CASSLPPGELFF.

The chain combines TRBV24-1 with TRBJ2-1; TCRdb's D call of TRBD1 is untestable without DNA. Germline V gene lookup returns CDR1 KGHDR and CDR2 SFDVKD. The CDR3 extends over 15 amino acids. The chain's CDR3 is CATSDFRGRANEQFF.

The V gene is TRBV7-2, the J gene TRBJ1-2; the D gene TCRdb calls, TRBD1, cannot be checked with no DNA. The CDR3 sequence is 13 residues long. Germline CDR1 SGHTA, CDR2 FQGNSA. The CDR3: CASSSGQGMGYTF.

V usage is TRBV10-2 and J usage is TRBJ2-5; TCRdb reports TRBD2, a call that lacks DNA to check it against. The CDR3 has 17 residues. Germline V gives CDR1 WSHSY, CDR2 SAAADI. This chain's CDR3 is CASSESMAGVSGETQYF.

The V gene is TRBV25-1, the J gene TRBJ1-1. The length of the CDR3 is 13 residues. Germline V CDR1 and CDR2: MGHDK, SYGVNS. CDR3 sequence: CASTEVRETEAFF.

CDR3 protein: CASSLGQMLNSPLHF. The chain employs TRBV12-3 or TRBV12-4 and TRBJ1-6; TCRdb picks TRBD1, but there is no DNA to check that call. The CDR3 is 15 amino acids.

The genes are TRBV19 and TRBJ2-1; TCRdb lists TRBD2, though no DNA is available to test this call. The CDR3 is 17 amino acids. Germline V gives CDR1 LNHDA, CDR2 SQIVND (reference sequence). The CDR3 region is CASSIDRAGPAYNEQFF. Using reference TRBV19 and TRBJ2-1 for the parts outside the CDR3, the full variable domain is DGGITQSPKYLFRKEGQNVTLSCEQNLNHDAMYWYRQDPGQGLRLIYYSQIVNDFQKGDIAEGYSVSREKKESFPLTVTSAQKNPTAFYLCASSIDRAGPAYNEQFFGPGTRLTVL.

J is TRBJ1-1 and V is TRBV2; TCRdb's assignment of TRBD1 cannot be checked, as there is no DNA. The CDR3 runs 11 residues. Germline V gives CDR1 SNHLY, CDR2 FYNNEI. CDR3 loop: CARTGTGDAFF.

The rearrangement uses TRBV5-6 and TRBJ1-2. This CDR3 contains 14 residues. Per germline, CDR1 SGHDT and CDR2 YYEEEE. The CDR3 is CASSPSVVDYGYTF.

The rearrangement joins TRBV5-1 to TRBJ2-3; TCRdb picks TRBD1, but there is no DNA to check that call. Germline-derived CDR1 and CDR2 are SGHRS and YFSETQ. There are 18 residues in the CDR3. CDR3 amino acids: CASSLLPPGELGTDTQYF.

The J gene is TRBJ1-2, the V gene TRBV27; TCRdb's D call, TRBD1, is unchecked because there is no DNA. This CDR3 spans 16 amino acids. Per the germline V gene, CDR1 is MNHEY and CDR2 is SMNVEV (reference sequence). This chain's CDR3 is CASSPIFAGLGVGYTF.

The V and J genes are TRBV25-1 and TRBJ2-7; TCRdb proposes TRBD2, but this gene call is untestable without DNA. Germline assignment: CDR1 MGHDK and CDR2 SYGVNS. The CDR3 runs 15 residues. The CDR3 here is CASKPGGSGTYEQYF.

The chain recombines TRBV18 with TRBJ2-1; TCRdb calls TRBD2, which cannot be checked without DNA. The CDR3 consists of 17 residues. The germline V gene has CDR1 KGHSH and CDR2 LQKENI. The CDR3 loop reads CASSRGTSGRALLEQFF.

The chain links TRBV29-1 to TRBJ2-4; TCRdb outputs TRBD2, but without DNA this stays unchecked. Per germline, CDR1 SQVTM and CDR2 ANQGSEA. The CDR3 covers 16 residues. This CDR3 is CSGTSGRASDKNIQYF.

This chain uses TRBV29-1 with TRBJ2-1; the D call from TCRdb, TRBD2, cannot be confirmed without DNA. The CDR3 is 15 residues long. Looked up from germline, CDR1 is SQVTM and CDR2 is ANQGSEA. CDR3 region: CSATAGTAGFNEQFF.

The chain is built from TRBV11-1 and TRBJ2-1; TCRdb names TRBD1, which stays unverified in the absence of DNA. Germline CDR1 reads SGHAT; CDR2 reads FQDESV (reference sequence). The CDR3 runs 16 residues. CDR3 in amino acids: CASSKSGDRASNEQFF.

The J gene is TRBJ2-7, the V gene TRBV28. The CDR3 covers 13 residues. The germline V gene encodes CDR1 MDHEN and CDR2 SYDVKM. The CDR3 here is CASSPHHLYEQYF.

This chain links TRBV28 with TRBJ1-1; TCRdb returns TRBD1, unconfirmable since there is no DNA. Germline V gives CDR1 MDHEN, CDR2 SYDVKM. The CDR3 totals 14 residues. This chain's CDR3 is CASSHLLGATEAFF.

This chain joins TRBV7-9 and TRBJ2-1; as DNA is missing, the TRBD1 call by TCRdb cannot be tested. CDR3 length: 11 amino acids. From germline, CDR1 is SEHNR and CDR2 FQNEAQ (reference sequence). CDR3 region: CASSSPGEQFF.

V gene TRBV20-1 combines with J gene TRBJ1-1; TCRdb returns TRBD1, unconfirmable since there is no DNA. This CDR3 contains 13 residues. Germline V gene sequence: CDR1 DFQATT, CDR2 SNEGSKA (reference sequence). The CDR3 reads CSASSQGGTEAFF.

The chain links TRBV29-1 to TRBJ2-3; TCRdb reports TRBD2, a call that lacks DNA to check it against. The CDR3 has 15 amino acids. CDR1 and CDR2 from the germline V gene are SQVTM and ANQGSEA. Here the CDR3 reads CSLRLELASTDTQYF.